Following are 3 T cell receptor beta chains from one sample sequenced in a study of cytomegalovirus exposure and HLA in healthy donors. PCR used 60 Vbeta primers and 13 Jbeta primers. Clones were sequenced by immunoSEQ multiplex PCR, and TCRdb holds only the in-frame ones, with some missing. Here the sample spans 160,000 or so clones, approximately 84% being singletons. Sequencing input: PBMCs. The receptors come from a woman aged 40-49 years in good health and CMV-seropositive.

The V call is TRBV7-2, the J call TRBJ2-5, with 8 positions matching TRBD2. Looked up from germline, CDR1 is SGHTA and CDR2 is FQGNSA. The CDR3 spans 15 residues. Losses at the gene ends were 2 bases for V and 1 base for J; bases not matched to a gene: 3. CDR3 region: CASSLSRGAQETQYF. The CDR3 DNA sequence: TGTGCCAGCAGCTTATCGCGGGGGGCCCAAGAGACCCAGTACTTC.

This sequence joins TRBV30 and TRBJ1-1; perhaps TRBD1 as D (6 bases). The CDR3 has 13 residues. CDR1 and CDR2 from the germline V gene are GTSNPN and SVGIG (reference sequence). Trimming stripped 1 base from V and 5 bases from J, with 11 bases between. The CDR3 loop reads CAWSGRGRTEAFF. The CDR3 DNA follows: TGTGCCTGGAGTGGCAGGGGCCGGACTGAAGCTTTCTTT.

The CDR3 region is CAWSGTGTVNGYTF. The CDR3 DNA reads TGTGCCTGGAGTGGAACGGGGACAGTAAATGGCTACACCTTC. This chain joins TRBV30 and TRBJ1-2, with TRBD1 identical over 7 bases. The length of the CDR3 is 14 residues. V lost 1 base to trimming and J lost 6 bases; unmatched junction nucleotides: 8. Germline CDR1 GTSNPN, CDR2 SVGIG (reference sequence).